Each of the 24 T cell receptor beta chains below was sequenced from the same sample in a study of tumor-infiltrating lymphocytes in primary liver carcinoma. The template, about 540 ng total RNA, yielded TCR beta cDNA made with a constant-region primer. For TCR beta, libraries were produced by three nested multiplex PCR rounds using slightly modified ARM-PCR. TRBV1-TRBV30 forward primers paired with a C-beta reverse primer drove the first two PCR rounds, approximately 11 cycles each. In TCRdb, the multiplex PCR reads were re-called with MiXCR into one record per CDR3 protein. The data hold 75,000 to 80,000 distinct CDR3 sequences, with roughly 72% observed a single time. Total RNA and DNA came together from 20-30 mg of bulk tissue without cell sorting. The sequenced sample consisted of tumor-adjacent normal liver tissue. Receptor source: a man in his forties or fifties with primary liver carcinoma and hepatitis B virus infection.

The CDR3 sequence: CASSLLLGLAAETYEQYF. CDR3 nucleotide sequence: TGTGCCAGCAGTTTACTCTTGGGGCTAGCTGCAGAAACCTACGAGCAGTACTTC. The V and J genes are TRBV28 and TRBJ2-7; the D call may be TRBD1 or TRBD2 (5 bases each). Germline V gives CDR1 MDHEN, CDR2 SYDVKM. Trimming removed 2 bases at V and 2 bases at J, with 22 bases between. CDR3 length: 18 amino acids.

In regard to this clonotype: As the CDR3 is not closed by the conserved phenylalanine or tryptophan, this likely results from a read error. The limits of the CDR3 on the DNA are not certain, so only TCRdb's listed CDR3 is given. V gene TRBV4-2 combines with J gene TRBJ1-2; the D call TRBD1 from the table was never checked on the DNA. Germline V gene lookup returns CDR1 LGHNA and CDR2 YNFKEQ. The CDR3 is 15 residues long, counting both termini. The CDR3 loop is CASSQEAGGGSGYTS.

For this clonotype: Just one base apart from a much larger clone, this may be a read error. This chain uses TRBV7-9 with TRBJ1-1; D gene ambiguous. The CDR3 length is 11 residues. CDR1 and CDR2 from the germline V gene are SEHNR and FQNEAQ (reference sequence). The CDR3: CVSGLGSEAFF. CDR3 coding DNA: TGTGTCTCTGGGCTCGGATCTGAAGCTTTCTTT.

With respect to this clonotype: The junction and the germline gene differ at one end; a read error may be behind it. The chain joins TRBV19 to TRBJ2-1; unclear D gene. The CDR3 contains 16 residues. The germline gives CDR1 LNHDA, CDR2 SQIVND (reference sequence). Here the CDR3 reads CTSSLSTLSSYIEQFF. CDR3 coding DNA: TGTACCAGTAGTTTGTCAACCTTGAGCTCCTACATTGAGCAGTTCTTC.

Remarks on this clonotype: The conserved closing phenylalanine or tryptophan is absent in this CDR3, likely reflecting a read error. The V and J genes are TRBV6-5 and TRBJ2-6; the D is unclear. V lost 7 bases and J lost 1, with 5 bases in between. This CDR3 is 13 amino acids long. Germline-derived CDR1 and CDR2 are MNHEY and SVGAGI. CDR3 sequence (DNA): TGTGCCAGCATGATGTCTGGGGCCAACGTCCTGACTATC. This gives the protein CASMMSGANVLTI.

With respect to this clonotype: The junction departs from germline at one end; a sequencing error may be responsible. This rearrangement joins TRBV11-2 to TRBJ1-4; D is unclear. Germline lookup yields CDR1 SGHAT and CDR2 FQNNGV. The CDR3 has 16 amino acids. CDR3 sequence reads: CASCPGIALTNEKLFF. In DNA, the CDR3 is TGTGCCAGCTGCCCCGGCATAGCTCTAACTAATGAGAAACTGTTTTTT.

CDR3 residues: CAISGLMELFF. In nucleotides, the CDR3 is TGTGCCATCAGCGGACTGATGGAGCTGTTTTTT. The rearrangement joins TRBV6-2 or TRBV6-3 to TRBJ2-2, with D tentatively TRBD2 (5 bases). Germline V gives CDR1 MNHEY, CDR2 SVGEGT. This CDR3 contains 11 residues. V lost 10 bases and J 10 bases, leaving 13 bases between the germline ends.

Notes on this clonotype: Possible read error: a much larger clone is one base away. The gene calls are TRBV7-9 and TRBJ1-1; possibly TRBD1 for D (6 bases). The CDR3 totals 14 residues. Germline V lookup: CDR1 SEHNR, CDR2 FQNEAQ (reference sequence). The CDR3 DNA is TGTGCCAGCAGCCCTCCAGGGGCGAACACTGAAGTTTGCTTT. This translates into CASSPPGANTEVCF.

About this clonotype: One end of the junction is discordant with germline, which a read error may explain. This sequence joins TRBV12-5 and TRBJ2-7; D uncertain. Germline V lookup: CDR1 LGHNT, CDR2 FRNRAP. The length of the CDR3 is 10 residues. CDR3 DNA: TGTGCTAGTGAATCCTACAAGCAATACTTC. This translates into CASESYKQYF.

As concerns this clonotype: Its ends do not fully match the called genes, so a read error is possible. The genes are TRBV5-1 and TRBJ1-5, with 7 bases that match TRBD1. This CDR3 is built from 13 residues. The germline V gene has CDR1 SGHRS and CDR2 YFSETQ. The CDR3 DNA is TGCACCAGCAGCACAGGGGACAATCAGCCCCAGCATTTT. It encodes CTSSTGDNQPQHF.

Worth noting for this clonotype: The CDR3 does not close with the conserved phenylalanine or tryptophan, likely indicating a read error. The J gene is TRBJ2-3, the V gene TRBV6-6, with D tentatively TRBD2 (6 bases). This CDR3 has 15 residues. CDR1 and CDR2 from the germline V gene are MNHNY and SVGAGI (reference sequence). DNA of the CDR3: TGTGCCGGCAGCCACGGGACTTACGTCCCAAATACGCAGTATCTT. Encoded protein: CAGSHGTYVPNTQYL.

Details on this clonotype: One end of the junction fails to match germline, which may point to a read error. The chain couples TRBV11-1 to TRBJ2-4, with 13 bases matching TRBD2. Germline V gives CDR1 SGHAT, CDR2 FQDESV (reference sequence). The CDR3 consists of 17 residues. The CDR3 nucleotides read TGTACCAGTAGCTTTCCCGGGACTAGCGGGACCGAAAACATTCAGTACTTC. Protein: CTSSFPGTSGTENIQYF.

The table lists this clonotype with a few counts. The chain combines TRBV11-1 with TRBJ2-1; D unclear. The germline V gene encodes CDR1 SGHAT and CDR2 FQDESV (reference sequence). The CDR3 is made up of 13 amino acids. V was trimmed by 5 bases and J by 16 bases, leaving 21 bases between them. CDR3 in amino acids: CASSVGLNNDHFF. In DNA form, the CDR3 reads TGTGCCAGCAGCGTTGGCCTGAACAATGATCACTTCTTC.

Turning to this clonotype: The junction departs from the called germline gene at one end, perhaps through a read error. This chain links TRBV5-1 with TRBJ1-1; 7 bases are shared with TRBD1. Germline V gene lookup returns CDR1 SGHRS and CDR2 YFSETQ. The length of the CDR3 is 15 residues. The CDR3 spells CTSQKTGAENTEAFF. CDR3 in DNA: TGCACCAGCCAAAAAACAGGGGCGGAGAACACTGAAGCTTTCTTC.

About this clonotype: One end of the junction varies from germline; a read error may be responsible. The rearrangement uses TRBV11-1 and TRBJ2-7; D gene unclear. The CDR3 runs 15 residues. Germline values: CDR1 SGHAT, CDR2 FQDESV (reference sequence). CDR3 DNA: TGTGCCAGCACCTTAGAGGCGACCGTGTTCTACGAGCAGTACTTC. As protein: CASTLEATVFYEQYF. The full variable domain, its missing parts supplied by reference TRBV11-1 and TRBJ2-7, is EAEVAQSPRYKITEKSQAVAFWCDPISGHATLYWYRQILGQGPELLVQFQDESVVDDSQLPKDRFSAERLKGVDSTLKIQPAELGDSAMYLCASTLEATVFYEQYFGPGTRLTVT.

Notes on this clonotype: An end of the junction does not agree with germline; a read error may underlie this. This sequence joins TRBV29-1 and TRBJ2-2; the match to TRBD2 covers 7 bases. The germline CDR1 and CDR2 sequences are SQVTM and ANQGSEA. The CDR3 sequence is 14 residues long. This CDR3 is CSVERQYNSGELLF. CDR3 DNA: TGCAGCGTTGAACGCCAGTATAACAGCGGGGAGCTGTTATTT.

A note on this clonotype: Without the conserved terminal phenylalanine or tryptophan, this CDR3 likely stems from a read error. The chain uses TRBV11-2 and TRBJ2-1, with D possibly being TRBD2 (6 bases). Germline CDR1 SGHAT, CDR2 FQNNGV. Trimming stripped 6 bases from V and 9 bases from J, with 18 bases between. The CDR3 sequence is 14 residues long. The CDR3 sequence: CASRQVRRGTEQFL. In DNA, the CDR3 is TGTGCCAGCAGACAGGTTCGGAGGGGAACTGAGCAGTTCTTA.

Comments on this clonotype: Compared with germline, one end of the junction differs, possibly owing to a read error. V is TRBV7-8 and J is TRBJ2-1; D tentatively reads TRBD1 or TRBD2 (5 bases each). The germline V gene has CDR1 SGHVS and CDR2 FQNEAQ. CDR3 length equals 17 residues. CDR3 amino acids: CASSLLGVSERINEQFF. In nucleotides, the CDR3 is TGCGCCAGCAGCTTGTTAGGGGTTAGCGAGAGAATCAATGAGCAGTTCTTC.

With regard to this clonotype: A junction boundary mismatches the germline segment, possibly from a read error. The V call is TRBV11-2, the J call TRBJ2-1; D gene unclear. This CDR3 is built from 15 residues. Germline V gene data show CDR1 as SGHAT and CDR2 as FQNNGV. CDR3 loop: CASSLDLSATTVHYF. The CDR3 DNA is TGTGCCAGCAGCTTAGATCTAAGCGCTACCACCGTACATTACTTC.

Remarks on this clonotype: One end of the junction is discordant with germline, which a read error may explain. This sequence joins TRBV4-2 and TRBJ1-2; 8 nucleotides match TRBD1. Germline-derived CDR1 and CDR2 are LGHNA and YNFKEQ. The length of the CDR3 is 15 residues. CDR3 protein: CTSSQEAGGGFGYTF. CDR3 bases: TGTACCAGCAGCCAAGAGGCAGGGGGCGGATTTGGCTACACCTTC.

The gene calls are TRBV11-2 and TRBJ2-1; no firm D call. Looked up from germline, CDR1 is SGHAT and CDR2 is FQNNGV. Trimming cost V 0 bases and J 4 bases, with 22 bases left between them. CDR3 size: 19 residues. The CDR3 is CASSLDGRFCEALYNEQFF. DNA of the CDR3: TGTGCCAGCAGCTTAGATGGGCGATTCTGCGAGGCCCTTTACAATGAGCAGTTCTTC.

As for this clonotype: With a much larger clone just one base away, this may be a read error. The CDR3 spells CASSLAGVDVQYF. The CDR3 region has the DNA TGCGCCAGCAGCTTAGCGGGAGTAGACGTGCAGTACTTC. The V gene is TRBV5-1, the J gene TRBJ2-7, with 8 bases lining up with TRBD2. The junction had 7 bases not matched to a gene; V was cut back by 2 bases and J by 9 bases. Germline assignment: CDR1 SGHRS and CDR2 YFSETQ. This CDR3 is built from 13 residues.

Concerning this clonotype itself: An end of the junction differs from the germline gene, which may be a read error. The chain links TRBV11-1 to TRBJ2-1; the D gene is possibly TRBD2 (7 bases). Germline assignment: CDR1 SGHAT and CDR2 FQDESV (reference sequence). This CDR3 comprises 15 residues. CDR3: CASREGTILSYERFF. DNA of the CDR3: TGCGCCAGCAGGGAGGGGACAATTCTCTCCTATGAGCGGTTCTTC.

This clonotype has ten or more counts. V gene TRBV10-2 combines with J gene TRBJ2-2, with D hard to call. CDR3 length: 14 residues. V gave up 5 bases and J gave up 5 bases, with 12 bases separating them. CDR1 and CDR2 from the germline V gene are WSHSY and SAAADI. The CDR3 region has the DNA TGCGCCAGCAGTTACCTACAAGGGACCGGGGAGCTGTTTTTT. Its protein product is CASSYLQGTGELFF.